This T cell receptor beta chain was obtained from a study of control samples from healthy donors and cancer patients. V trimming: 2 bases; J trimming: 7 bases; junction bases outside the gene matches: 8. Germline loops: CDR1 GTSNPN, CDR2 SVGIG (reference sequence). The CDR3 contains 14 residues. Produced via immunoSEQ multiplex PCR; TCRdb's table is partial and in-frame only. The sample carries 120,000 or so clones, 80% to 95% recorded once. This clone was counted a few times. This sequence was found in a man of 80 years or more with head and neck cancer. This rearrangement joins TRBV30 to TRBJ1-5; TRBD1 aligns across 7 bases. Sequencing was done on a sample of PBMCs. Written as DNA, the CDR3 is TGTGCCTGGAGTCGGGGAGGGGGCCTGCAGCCCCAGCATTTT. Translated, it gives CAWSRGGGLQPQHF.